This TCR beta chain was profiled in a study of shared clonotypes between healthy human individuals. CDR1 LGHNA and CDR2 YNFKEQ come from the germline V gene. V was pared by 0 bases and J by 13 bases, with 19 bases between. The CDR3 has 14 residues. Sequencing was performed on unsorted PBMC DNA using ten immunoSEQ deep assay plates. Assay used: immunoSEQ multiplex PCR; TCRdb lists only in-frame clones, some missing. The profile shows 490,000 or so clones, 76% of them singletons. The material sequenced was PBMCs. The receptor comes from a woman aged 40 to 50 in good health. Some clones in this sample may be carry-over from other donors' samples. The rearrangement links TRBV4-2 to TRBJ2-7; D is possibly TRBD1 (5 bases). CDR3 in amino acids: CASSQDLTGQRFYF. DNA of the CDR3: TGTGCCAGCAGCCAAGATCTTACCGGACAACGATTCTACTTC.